These T cell receptor beta chains were read from a single sample in a study of shared clonotypes between healthy human individuals. Sequencing was performed with immunoSEQ multiplex PCR; in TCRdb, only in-frame clones are kept and a portion is missing. The repertoire holds about 1 million clones, with roughly 80% as singletons. Sequences were obtained from memory CD4+ T cells sorted from blood. Receptors were obtained from a man aged 18 to 30 in good health. CDR3s include the opening cysteine and the closing phenylalanine or tryptophan. A D gene is named only where the DNA matches it firmly. Clone size, where shown, is once, few, many, or a class for clones that have expanded.

D gene: NA; V gene: TRBV30; clone size: NA; J gene: TRBJ1-2; CDR3 DNA: TGTGCCTGGAGTGGAGGCCATCCGTCCTATGGCTACACCTTC; CDR3 protein: CAWSGGHPSYGYTF
D gene: NA; V gene: TRBV28; clone size: NA; J gene: TRBJ2-4; CDR3 DNA: TGTGCCAGCAGTTCCCCGTCCGGGGAATTAGCCAAAAACATTCAGTACTTC; CDR3 protein: CASSSPSGELAKNIQYF
D gene: NA; V gene: TRBV25-1; clone size: NA; J gene: TRBJ2-2; CDR3 DNA: TGTGCCAGCAGTGAATATGGGTTTGGACGGGGCGGCACCGGGGAGCTGTTTTTT; CDR3 protein: CASSEYGFGRGGTGELFF
D gene: NA; V gene: TRBV6-1; clone size: NA; J gene: TRBJ1-6; CDR3 DNA: TGTGCCAGCAGTGAGCTACAGTCACCCCTCCACTTT; CDR3 protein: CASSELQSPLHF
D gene: TRBD1; V gene: TRBV10-3; clone size: NA; J gene: TRBJ1-2; CDR3 DNA: TGTGCCATCAGTTCGACAGGGTGGGGCTACACCTTC; CDR3 protein: CAISSTGWGYTF
D gene: NA; V gene: TRBV11-3; clone size: NA; J gene: TRBJ2-2; CDR3 DNA: TGTGCCAGCAGCTTGGGCGGGGTGGCGAACACCGGGGAGCTGTTTTTT; CDR3 protein: CASSLGGVANTGELFF
D gene: TRBD1; V gene: TRBV5-1; clone size: NA; J gene: TRBJ1-5; CDR3 DNA: TGCGCCAGCAGCTCCACAGGGGGCGGTCAGCCCCAGCATTTT; CDR3 protein: CASSSTGGGQPQHF
D gene: TRBD1; V gene: TRBV2; clone size: few; J gene: TRBJ1-2; CDR3 DNA: TGTGCCAGCTATAGGGACAGGGGAGATGGCTACACCTTC; CDR3 protein: CASYRDRGDGYTF
D gene: TRBD2; V gene: TRBV5-3; clone size: few; J gene: TRBJ2-7; CDR3 DNA: TGTGCCAGAAGCTCTAGCGGGGGGACGAGGGAGCAGTACTTC; CDR3 protein: CARSSSGGTREQYF
D gene: TRBD2; V gene: TRBV5-1; clone size: NA; J gene: TRBJ2-1; CDR3 DNA: TGCGCCAGCAGCTTGGTTGCGGGGGGGCCCTACAATGAGCAGTTCTTC; CDR3 protein: CASSLVAGGPYNEQFF
D gene: NA; V gene: TRBV2; clone size: NA; J gene: TRBJ2-3; CDR3 DNA: TGTGCCAGCAATGCTCGCACAGATACGCAGTATTTT; CDR3 protein: CASNARTDTQYF
D gene: TRBD1; V gene: TRBV18; clone size: few; J gene: TRBJ2-6; CDR3 DNA: TGTGCCAGTCATACAGGGGCCTCTGGGGCCAACGTCCTGACTTTC; CDR3 protein: CASHTGASGANVLTF